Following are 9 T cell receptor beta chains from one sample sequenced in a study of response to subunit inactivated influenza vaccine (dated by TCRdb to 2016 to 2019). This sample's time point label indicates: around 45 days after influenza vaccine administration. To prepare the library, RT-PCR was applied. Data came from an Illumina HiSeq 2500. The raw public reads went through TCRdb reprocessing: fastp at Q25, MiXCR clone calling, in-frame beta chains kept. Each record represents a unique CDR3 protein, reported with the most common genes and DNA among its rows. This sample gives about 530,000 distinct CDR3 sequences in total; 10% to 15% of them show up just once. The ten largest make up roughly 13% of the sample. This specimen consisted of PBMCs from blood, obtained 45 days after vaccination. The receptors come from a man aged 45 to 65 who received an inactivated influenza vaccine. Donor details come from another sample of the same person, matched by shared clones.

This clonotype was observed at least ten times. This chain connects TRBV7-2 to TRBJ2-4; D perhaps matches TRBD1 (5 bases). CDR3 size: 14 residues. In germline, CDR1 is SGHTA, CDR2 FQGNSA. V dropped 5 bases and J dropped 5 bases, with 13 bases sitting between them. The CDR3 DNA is TGTGCCAGCAGCCCCGACAGAGTACAAAACATTCAGTACTTC. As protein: CASSPDRVQNIQYF.

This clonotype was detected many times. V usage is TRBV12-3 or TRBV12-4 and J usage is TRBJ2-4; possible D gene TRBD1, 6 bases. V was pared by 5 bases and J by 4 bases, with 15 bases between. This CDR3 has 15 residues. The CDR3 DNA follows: TGTGCCAGCAGTCTCACCACAGGGTTTAAAAACATTCAGTACTTC. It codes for CASSLTTGFKNIQYF.

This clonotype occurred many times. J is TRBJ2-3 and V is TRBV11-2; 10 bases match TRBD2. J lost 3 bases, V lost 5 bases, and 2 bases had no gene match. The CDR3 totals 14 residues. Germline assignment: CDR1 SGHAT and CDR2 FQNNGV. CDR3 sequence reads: CASSPLAGTDTQYF. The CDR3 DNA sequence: TGTGCCAGCAGCCCACTAGCGGGGACAGATACGCAGTATTTT.

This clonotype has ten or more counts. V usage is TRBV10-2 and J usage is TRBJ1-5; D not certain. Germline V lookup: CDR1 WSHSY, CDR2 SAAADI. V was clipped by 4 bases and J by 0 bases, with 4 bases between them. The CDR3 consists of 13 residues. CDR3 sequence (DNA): TGCGCCAGCAGTGTTTATAGCAATCAGCCCCAGCATTTT. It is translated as CASSVYSNQPQHF.

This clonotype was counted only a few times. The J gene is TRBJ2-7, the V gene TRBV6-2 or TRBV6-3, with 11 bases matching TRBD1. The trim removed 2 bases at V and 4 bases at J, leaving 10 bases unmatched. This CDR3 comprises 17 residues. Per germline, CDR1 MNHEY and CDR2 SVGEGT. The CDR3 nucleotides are TGTGCCAGCAGTTACAGGAAGGGACAGGGGGACCTGTACGAGCAGTACTTC. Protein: CASSYRKGQGDLYEQYF.

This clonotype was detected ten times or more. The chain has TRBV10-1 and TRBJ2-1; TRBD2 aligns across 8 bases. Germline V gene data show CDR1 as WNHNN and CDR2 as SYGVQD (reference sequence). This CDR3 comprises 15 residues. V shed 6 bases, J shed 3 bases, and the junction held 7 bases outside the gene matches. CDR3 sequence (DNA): TGCGCCAGCAGACCCTCTAGCGGGTGCTACAATGAGCAGTTCTTC. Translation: CASRPSSGCYNEQFF.

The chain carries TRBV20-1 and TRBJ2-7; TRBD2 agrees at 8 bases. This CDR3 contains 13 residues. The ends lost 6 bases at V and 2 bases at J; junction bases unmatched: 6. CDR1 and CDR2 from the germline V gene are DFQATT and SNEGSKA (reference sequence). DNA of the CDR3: TGCAGTGCCCAGACTAGCGTTGCCTACGAGCAGTACTTC. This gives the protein CSAQTSVAYEQYF.

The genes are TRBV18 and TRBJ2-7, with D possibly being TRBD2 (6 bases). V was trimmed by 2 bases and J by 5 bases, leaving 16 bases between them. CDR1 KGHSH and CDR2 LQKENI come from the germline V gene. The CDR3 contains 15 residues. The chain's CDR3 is CASSPWRGAVNEQYF. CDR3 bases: TGTGCCAGCTCACCATGGCGGGGCGCGGTTAACGAGCAGTACTTC.

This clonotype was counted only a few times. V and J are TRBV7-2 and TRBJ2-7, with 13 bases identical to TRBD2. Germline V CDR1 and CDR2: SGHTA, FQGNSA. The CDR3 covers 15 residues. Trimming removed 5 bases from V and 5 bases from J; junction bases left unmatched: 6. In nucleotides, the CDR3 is TGTGCCAGCAGCCTGTCCGGGACTAGCGGGGACGAGCAGTACTTC. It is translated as CASSLSGTSGDEQYF. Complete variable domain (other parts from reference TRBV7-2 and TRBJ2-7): GAGVSQSPSNKVTEKGKDVELRCDPISGHTALYWYRQSLGQGLEFLIYFQGNSAPDKSGLPSDRFSAERTGGSVSTLTIQRTQQEDSAVYLCASSLSGTSGDEQYFGPGTRLTVT.